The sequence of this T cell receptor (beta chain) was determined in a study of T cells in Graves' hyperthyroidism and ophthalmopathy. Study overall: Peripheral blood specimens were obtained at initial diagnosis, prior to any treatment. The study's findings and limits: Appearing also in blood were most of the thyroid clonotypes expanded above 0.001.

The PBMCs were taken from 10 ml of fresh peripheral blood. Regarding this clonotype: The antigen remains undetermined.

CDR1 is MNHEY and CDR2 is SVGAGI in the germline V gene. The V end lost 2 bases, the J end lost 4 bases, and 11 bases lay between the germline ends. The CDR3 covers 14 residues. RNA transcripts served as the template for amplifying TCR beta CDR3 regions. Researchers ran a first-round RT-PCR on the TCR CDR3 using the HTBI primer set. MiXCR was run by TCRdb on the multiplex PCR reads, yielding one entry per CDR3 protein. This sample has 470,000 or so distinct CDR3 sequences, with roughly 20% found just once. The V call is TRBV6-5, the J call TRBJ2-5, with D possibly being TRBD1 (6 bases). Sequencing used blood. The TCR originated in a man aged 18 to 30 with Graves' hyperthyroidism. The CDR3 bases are TGTGCCAGCAGTTACGGACAGCCTTCAGAGACCCAGTACTTC. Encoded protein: CASSYGQPSETQYF.